What follows are 11 T cell receptor beta chains derived from one specimen sequenced in a study of molecular identifiers for immune sequencing clone quantification. TCRdb independently ran MiXCR on the PCR reads; one entry per CDR3 protein. The data hold over 550,000 distinct CDR3 sequences, with 25% observed a single time. Input material: naive CD8+ T cells from blood, with Jurkat cell RNA spiked in. Subset given: FACS-sorted CD8+CD4-CCR7+CD45RA+ naive T cells. Every receptor here comes from a human donor in good health. Some libraries in this study had Jurkat cell RNA spiked in.

To note about this clonotype: A much more abundant neighbour one base away suggests this may be a read error. The chain uses TRBV6-1 and TRBJ1-1; D is unclear. The CDR3 is made up of 18 amino acids. V dropped 6 bases and J dropped 6 bases, with 29 bases sitting between them. The V gene's germline CDR1 is MNHNS and CDR2 SASEGT. The chain's CDR3 is CASSKPPWEFMRDAEAFF. CDR3 sequence (DNA): TGTGCCAGCAGCAAACCGCCTTGGGAGTTTATGCGCGACGCTGAAGCTTTCTTT.

The J gene is TRBJ1-1, the V gene TRBV29-1, with D perhaps matching TRBD1 (5 bases). Germline V CDR1 and CDR2: SQVTM, ANQGSEA. V shed 7 bases and J shed 0 bases, with 15 bases lying between them. CDR3 length: 14 residues. This CDR3 is CSADWGGVNTEAFF. The DNA of the CDR3 is TGCAGCGCCGACTGGGGAGGGGTGAACACTGAAGCTTTCTTT.

Worth noting for this clonotype: Mismatch with germline at one junction end may stem from a read error. This sequence joins TRBV19 and TRBJ1-1; the D gene is possibly TRBD1 (5 bases). The CDR3 is 11 residues long. CDR1 is LNHDA and CDR2 is SQIVND in the germline V gene (reference sequence). This chain's CDR3 is CASGSNTKAFF. DNA of the CDR3: TGTGCCTCAGGGTCTAACACTAAAGCTTTCTTT.

Of note for this clonotype: This clone may be a read error of a much larger clone one base away. This chain joins TRBV7-2 and TRBJ1-4; D remains ambiguous. The CDR3 has 15 residues. Germline CDR1 reads SGHTA; CDR2 reads FQGNSA. CDR3 loop: CASSQAPSTNERLFF. Written as DNA, the CDR3 is TGTGCCAGCAGCCAAGCACCGTCAACTAATGAAAGACTGTTTTTT.

The chain uses TRBV3-1 and TRBJ2-1; the match to TRBD2 covers 10 bases. V trimming: 0 bases; J trimming: 9 bases; junction bases outside the gene matches: 11. Germline lookup yields CDR1 LGHDT and CDR2 YNNKEL (reference sequence). The CDR3 covers 17 residues. Written as DNA, the CDR3 is TGTGCCAGCAGCCAAGACGGCCCTAGCGGGAGTTGGGGTGAGCAGTTCTTC. This encodes CASSQDGPSGSWGEQFF.

This clonotype showed up just a few times. The V call is TRBV19, the J call TRBJ2-1; D not resolved. Per germline, CDR1 LNHDA and CDR2 SQIVND (reference sequence). Trimming took 3 bases from V and 5 from J, leaving 8 bases between them. CDR3 length equals 13 residues. This CDR3 reads CASSINSHNEQFF. The CDR3 DNA sequence: TGTGCCAGTAGTATTAATTCCCACAATGAGCAGTTCTTC.

The rearrangement links TRBV6-5 to TRBJ2-7, with TRBD1 as a possible D gene (7 bases). This CDR3 contains 15 residues. CDR1 and CDR2 from the germline V gene are MNHEY and SVGAGI. Trimming left V 4 bases short and J 3 bases short, with 16 bases between. The CDR3 region has the DNA TGTGCCAGCAGTTCCTCGCGGGACAGTGTCTACGAGCAGTACTTC. Encoded protein: CASSSSRDSVYEQYF.

This clonotype was observed at least ten times. The chain recombines TRBV13 with TRBJ2-6; D is unresolved. Between the trimmed V and J ends, which lost 0 bases and 4 bases, there was a span of 4 bases. Germline assignment: CDR1 PRHDT and CDR2 FYEKMQ (reference sequence). CDR3 size: 14 residues. The CDR3 DNA reads as TGTGCCAGCAGCTTAGGAGCCGGGGCCAACGTCCTGACTTTC. It encodes CASSLGAGANVLTF.

This clonotype was seen a few times. The CDR3 DNA reads TGTGCCAGCAGTTACTCGATCATAGGGTTGGATCAGCCCCAGCATTTT. Residues: CASSYSIIGLDQPQHF. The chain employs TRBV6-2 or TRBV6-3 and TRBJ1-5; D ambiguous. Germline loops: CDR1 MNHEY, CDR2 SVGEGT. This CDR3 is built from 16 residues. The germline V and J ends were trimmed by 0 bases and 5 bases, with 14 bases remaining between them.

This clonotype occurred a few times. Written as DNA, the CDR3 is TGTGCCAGCAGTTTATCGGTCAGGGGTAACTACGAGCAGTACTTC. It yields the protein CASSLSVRGNYEQYF. The chain combines TRBV27 with TRBJ2-7; TRBD1 is a possible D gene (6 bases). Germline CDR1 and CDR2: MNHEY and SMNVEV (reference sequence). Trimming shortened V by 0 bases and J by 3 bases, and 12 bases separated the two germline ends. The CDR3 length is 15 residues.

The rearrangement joins TRBV13 to TRBJ1-2; D remains unclear. Germline CDR1 reads PRHDT; CDR2 reads FYEKMQ (reference sequence). The germline V and J ends were trimmed by 2 bases and 5 bases, with 15 bases remaining between them. The CDR3 runs to 15 residues. As DNA, the CDR3 is TGTGCCAGCAGCTTATCCACGGGTAACAGATATGGCTACACCTTC. It yields the protein CASSLSTGNRYGYTF. Together with reference TRBV13 and TRBJ1-2, the CDR3 gives the full variable domain: AAGVIQSPRHLIKEKRETATLKCYPIPRHDTVYWYQQGPGQDPQFLISFYEKMQSDKGSIPDRFSAQQFSDYHSELNMSSLELGDSALYFCASSLSTGNRYGYTFGSGTRLTVV.